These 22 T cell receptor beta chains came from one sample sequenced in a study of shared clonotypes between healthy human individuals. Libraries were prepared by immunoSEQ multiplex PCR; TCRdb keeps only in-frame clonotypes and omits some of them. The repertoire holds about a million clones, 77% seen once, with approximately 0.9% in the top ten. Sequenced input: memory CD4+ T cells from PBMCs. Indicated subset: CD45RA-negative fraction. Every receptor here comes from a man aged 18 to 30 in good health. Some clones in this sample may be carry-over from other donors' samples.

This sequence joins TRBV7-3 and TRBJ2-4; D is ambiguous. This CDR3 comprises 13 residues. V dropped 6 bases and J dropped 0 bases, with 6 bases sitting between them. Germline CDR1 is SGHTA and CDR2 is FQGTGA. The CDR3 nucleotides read TGTGCCAGCAGTAGTGCAGCCAAAAACATTCAGTACTTC. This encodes CASSSAAKNIQYF.

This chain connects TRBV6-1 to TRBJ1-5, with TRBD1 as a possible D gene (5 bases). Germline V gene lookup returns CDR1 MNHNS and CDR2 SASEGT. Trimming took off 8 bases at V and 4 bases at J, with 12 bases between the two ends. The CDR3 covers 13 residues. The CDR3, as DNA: TGTGCCAGCGGAGACAGAGTTAATCAGCCCCAGCATTTT. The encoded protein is CASGDRVNQPQHF.

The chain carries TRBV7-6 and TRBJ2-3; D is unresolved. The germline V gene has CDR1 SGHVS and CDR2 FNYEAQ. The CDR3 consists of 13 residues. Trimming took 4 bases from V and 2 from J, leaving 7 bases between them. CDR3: CASSSALTDTQYF. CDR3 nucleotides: TGTGCCAGCAGCTCGGCTCTCACAGATACGCAGTATTTT.

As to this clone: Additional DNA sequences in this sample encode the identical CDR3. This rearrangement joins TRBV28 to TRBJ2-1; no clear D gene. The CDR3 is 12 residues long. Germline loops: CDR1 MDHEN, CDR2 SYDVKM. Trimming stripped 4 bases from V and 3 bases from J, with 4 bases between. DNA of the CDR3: TGTGCCAGCAGTTCCCTCTACAATGAGCAGTTCTTC. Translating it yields CASSSLYNEQFF. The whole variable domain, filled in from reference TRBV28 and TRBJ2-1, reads DVKVTQSSRYLVKRTGEKVFLECVQDMDHENMFWYRQDPGLGLRLIYFSYDVKMKEKGDIPEGYSVSREKKERFSLILESASTNQTSMYLCASSSLYNEQFFGPGTRLTVL.

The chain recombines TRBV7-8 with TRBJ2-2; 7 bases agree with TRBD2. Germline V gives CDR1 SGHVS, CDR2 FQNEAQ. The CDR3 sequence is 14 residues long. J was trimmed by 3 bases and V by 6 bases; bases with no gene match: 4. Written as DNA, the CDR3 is TGTGCCAGCAGAAAGGCGGGGGACACCGGGGAGCTGTTTTTT. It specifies CASRKAGDTGELFF.

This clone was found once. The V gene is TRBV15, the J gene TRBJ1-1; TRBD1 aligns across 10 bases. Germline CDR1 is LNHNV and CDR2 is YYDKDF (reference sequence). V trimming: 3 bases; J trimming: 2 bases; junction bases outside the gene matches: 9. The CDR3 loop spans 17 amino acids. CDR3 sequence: CATSRGFRQGANTEAFF. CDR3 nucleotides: TGTGCCACCAGCAGGGGATTCCGACAGGGGGCCAACACTGAAGCTTTCTTT. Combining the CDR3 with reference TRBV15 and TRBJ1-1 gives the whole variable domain DAMVIQNPRYQVTQFGKPVTLSCSQTLNHNVMYWYQQKSSQAPKLLFHYYDKDFNNEADTPDNFQSRRPNTSFCFLDIRSPGLGDTAMYLCATSRGFRQGANTEAFFGQGTRLTVV.

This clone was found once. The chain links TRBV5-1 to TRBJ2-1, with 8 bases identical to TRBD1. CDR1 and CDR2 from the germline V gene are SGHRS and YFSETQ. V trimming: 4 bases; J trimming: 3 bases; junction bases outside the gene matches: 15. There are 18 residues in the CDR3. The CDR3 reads CASSPGQAADSLYNEQFF. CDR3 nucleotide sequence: TGCGCCAGCAGCCCGGGACAGGCCGCGGACAGCCTCTACAATGAGCAGTTCTTC.

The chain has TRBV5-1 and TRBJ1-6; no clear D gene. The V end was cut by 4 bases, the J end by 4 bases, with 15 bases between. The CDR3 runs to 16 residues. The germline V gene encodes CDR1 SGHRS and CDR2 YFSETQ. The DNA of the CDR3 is TGCGCCAGCAGCCCGCGGGAAAATAGGTATAATTCACCCCTCCACTTT. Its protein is CASSPRENRYNSPLHF.

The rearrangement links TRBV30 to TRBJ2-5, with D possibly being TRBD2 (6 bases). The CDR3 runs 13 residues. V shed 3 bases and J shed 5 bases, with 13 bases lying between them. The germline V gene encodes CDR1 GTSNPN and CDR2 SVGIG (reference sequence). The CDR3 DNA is TGTGCCTGGAGAGAGCGGGTCAGGGAGACCCAGTACTTC. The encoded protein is CAWRERVRETQYF.

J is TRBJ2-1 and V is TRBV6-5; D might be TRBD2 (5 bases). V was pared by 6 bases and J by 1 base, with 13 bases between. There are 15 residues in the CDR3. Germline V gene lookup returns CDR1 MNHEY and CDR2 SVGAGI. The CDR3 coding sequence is TGTGCCAGCAGGACGACCGGGATATCCTACAATGAGCAGTTCTTC. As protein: CASRTTGISYNEQFF.

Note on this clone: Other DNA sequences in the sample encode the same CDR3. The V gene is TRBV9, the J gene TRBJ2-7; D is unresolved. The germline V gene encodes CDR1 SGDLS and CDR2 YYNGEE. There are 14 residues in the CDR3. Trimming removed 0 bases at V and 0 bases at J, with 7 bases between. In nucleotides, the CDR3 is TGTGCCAGCAGCGTAGGCCCCAGCTCCTACGAGCAGTACTTC. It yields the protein CASSVGPSSYEQYF.

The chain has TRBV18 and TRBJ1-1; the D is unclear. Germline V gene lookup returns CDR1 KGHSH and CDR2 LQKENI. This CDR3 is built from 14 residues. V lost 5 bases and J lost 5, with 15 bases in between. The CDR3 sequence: CASSIGLHKTEAFF. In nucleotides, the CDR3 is TGTGCCAGCTCAATAGGTTTGCATAAAACTGAAGCTTTCTTT.

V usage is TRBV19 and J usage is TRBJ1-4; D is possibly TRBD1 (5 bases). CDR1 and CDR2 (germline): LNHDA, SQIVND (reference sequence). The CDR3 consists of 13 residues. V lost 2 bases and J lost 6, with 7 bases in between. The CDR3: CASSIQGHEKLFF. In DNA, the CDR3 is TGTGCCAGTAGTATACAGGGACATGAAAAACTGTTTTTT. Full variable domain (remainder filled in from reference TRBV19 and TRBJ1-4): DGGITQSPKYLFRKEGQNVTLSCEQNLNHDAMYWYRQDPGQGLRLIYYSQIVNDFQKGDIAEGYSVSREKKESFPLTVTSAQKNPTAFYLCASSIQGHEKLFFGSGTQLSVL.

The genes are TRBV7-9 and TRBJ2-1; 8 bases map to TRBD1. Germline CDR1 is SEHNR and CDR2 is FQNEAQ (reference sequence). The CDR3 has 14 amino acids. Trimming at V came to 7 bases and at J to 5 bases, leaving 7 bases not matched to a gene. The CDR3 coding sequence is TGTGCCAGCATCCAGACAGGGGACAACAATGAGCAGTTCTTC. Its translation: CASIQTGDNNEQFF.

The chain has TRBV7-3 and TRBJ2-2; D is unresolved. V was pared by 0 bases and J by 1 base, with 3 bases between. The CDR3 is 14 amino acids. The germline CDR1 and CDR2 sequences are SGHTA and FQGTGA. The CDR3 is CASSLTWNTGELFF. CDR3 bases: TGTGCCAGCAGCTTAACCTGGAACACCGGGGAGCTGTTTTTT.

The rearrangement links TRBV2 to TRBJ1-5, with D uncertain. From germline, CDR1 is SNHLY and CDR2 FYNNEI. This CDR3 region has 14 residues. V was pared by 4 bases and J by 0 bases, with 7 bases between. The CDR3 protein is CASSVQSSNQPQHF. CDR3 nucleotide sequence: TGTGCCAGCAGTGTTCAGAGTAGCAATCAGCCCCAGCATTTT.

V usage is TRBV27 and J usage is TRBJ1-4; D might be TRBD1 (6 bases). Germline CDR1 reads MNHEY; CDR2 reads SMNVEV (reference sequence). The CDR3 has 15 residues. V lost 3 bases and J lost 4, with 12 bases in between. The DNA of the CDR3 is TGTGCCAGCAGTTTGACGGGGGCGTTTAATGAAAAACTGTTTTTT. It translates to CASSLTGAFNEKLFF.

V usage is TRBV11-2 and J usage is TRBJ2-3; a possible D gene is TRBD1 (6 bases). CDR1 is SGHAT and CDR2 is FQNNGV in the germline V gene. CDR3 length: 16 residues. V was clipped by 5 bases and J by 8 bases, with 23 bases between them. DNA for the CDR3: TGTGCCAGCAGCAACCCCGGGGACCCCGGCAGGGGTACGCAGTATTTT. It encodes CASSNPGDPGRGTQYF. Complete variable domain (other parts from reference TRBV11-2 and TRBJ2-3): EAGVAQSPRYKIIEKRQSVAFWCNPISGHATLYWYQQILGQGPKLLIQFQNNGVVDDSQLPKDRFSAERLKGVDSTLKIQPAKLEDSAVYLCASSNPGDPGRGTQYFGPGTRLTVL.

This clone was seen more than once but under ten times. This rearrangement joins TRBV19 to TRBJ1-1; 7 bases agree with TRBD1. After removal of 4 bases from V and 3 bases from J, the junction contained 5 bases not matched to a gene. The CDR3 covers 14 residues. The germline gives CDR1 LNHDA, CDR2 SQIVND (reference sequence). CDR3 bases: TGTGCCAGTAGTACTCATGACAGGGACACTGAAGCTTTCTTT. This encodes CASSTHDRDTEAFF.

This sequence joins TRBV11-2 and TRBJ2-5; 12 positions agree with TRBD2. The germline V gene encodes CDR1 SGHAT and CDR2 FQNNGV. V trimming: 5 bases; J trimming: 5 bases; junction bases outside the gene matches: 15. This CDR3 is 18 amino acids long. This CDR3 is CASSPGGLAGGPGETQYF. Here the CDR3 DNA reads TGTGCCAGCAGCCCGGGAGGCCTAGCGGGAGGGCCAGGGGAGACCCAGTACTTC.

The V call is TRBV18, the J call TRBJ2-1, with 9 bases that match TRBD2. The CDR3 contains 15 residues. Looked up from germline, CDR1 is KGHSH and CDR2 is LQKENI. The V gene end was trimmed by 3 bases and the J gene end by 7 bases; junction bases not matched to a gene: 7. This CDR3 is CASSPSLAGANEQFF. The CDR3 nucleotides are TGTGCCAGCTCACCGTCATTAGCGGGGGCTAATGAGCAGTTCTTC.

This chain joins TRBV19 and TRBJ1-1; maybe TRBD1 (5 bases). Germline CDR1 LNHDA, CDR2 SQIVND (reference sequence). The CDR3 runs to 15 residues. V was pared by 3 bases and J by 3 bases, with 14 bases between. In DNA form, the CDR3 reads TGTGCCAGTAGTATTGGTGTTACAGGTTACACTGAAGCTTTCTTT. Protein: CASSIGVTGYTEAFF. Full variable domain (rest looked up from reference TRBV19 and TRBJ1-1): DGGITQSPKYLFRKEGQNVTLSCEQNLNHDAMYWYRQDPGQGLRLIYYSQIVNDFQKGDIAEGYSVSREKKESFPLTVTSAQKNPTAFYLCASSIGVTGYTEAFFGQGTRLTVV.